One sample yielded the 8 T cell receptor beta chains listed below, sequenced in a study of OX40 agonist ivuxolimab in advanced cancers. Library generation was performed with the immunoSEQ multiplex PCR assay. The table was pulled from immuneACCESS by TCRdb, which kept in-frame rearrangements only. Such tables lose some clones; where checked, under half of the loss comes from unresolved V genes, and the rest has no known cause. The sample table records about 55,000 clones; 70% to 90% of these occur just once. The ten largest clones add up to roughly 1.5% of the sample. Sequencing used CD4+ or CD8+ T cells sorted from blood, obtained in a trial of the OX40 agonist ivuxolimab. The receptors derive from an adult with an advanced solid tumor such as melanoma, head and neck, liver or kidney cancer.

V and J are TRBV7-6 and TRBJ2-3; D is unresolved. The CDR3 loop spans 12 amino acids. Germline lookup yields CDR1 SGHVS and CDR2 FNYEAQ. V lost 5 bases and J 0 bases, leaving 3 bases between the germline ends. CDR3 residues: CASSPSTDTQYF. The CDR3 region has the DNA TGTGCCAGCAGCCCCAGCACAGATACGCAGTATTTT.

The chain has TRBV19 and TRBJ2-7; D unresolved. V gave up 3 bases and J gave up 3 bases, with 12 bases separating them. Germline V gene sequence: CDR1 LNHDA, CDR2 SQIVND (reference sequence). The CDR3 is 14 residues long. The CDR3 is CASSIQVFLYEQYF. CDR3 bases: TGTGCCAGTAGTATTCAGGTATTCCTCTACGAGCAGTACTTC.

In DNA, the CDR3 is TGTGCCAGCAGCACAGGGGTCTCCTACGAGCAGTACTTC. Translation gives CASSTGVSYEQYF. The V call is TRBV11-2, the J call TRBJ2-7, with TRBD1 matching over 7 bases. This CDR3 has 13 residues. From germline, CDR1 is SGHAT and CDR2 FQNNGV. The V gene end was trimmed by 5 bases and the J gene end by 0 bases; junction bases not matched to a gene: 1.

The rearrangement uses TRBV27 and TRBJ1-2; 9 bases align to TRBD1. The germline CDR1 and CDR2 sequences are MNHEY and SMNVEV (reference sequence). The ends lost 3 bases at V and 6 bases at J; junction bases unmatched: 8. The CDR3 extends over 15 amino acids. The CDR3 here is CASSFSGTGWDGYTF. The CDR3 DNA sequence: TGTGCCAGCAGTTTCTCCGGGACAGGGTGGGATGGCTACACCTTC.

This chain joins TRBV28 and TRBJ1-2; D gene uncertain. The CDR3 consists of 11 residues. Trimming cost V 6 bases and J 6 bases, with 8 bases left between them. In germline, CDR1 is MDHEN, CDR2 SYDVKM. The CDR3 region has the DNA TGTGCCAGCAGCCTTAGGGATGGCTACACCTTC. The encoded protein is CASSLRDGYTF.

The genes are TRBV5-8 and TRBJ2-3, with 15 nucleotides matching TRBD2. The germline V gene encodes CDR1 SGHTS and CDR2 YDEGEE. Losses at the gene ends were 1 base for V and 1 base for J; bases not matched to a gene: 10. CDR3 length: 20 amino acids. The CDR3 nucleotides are TGTGCCAGCAGCTTGTTTCCCGGACTAGCGGGAGGGGCTGGCACAGATACGCAGTATTTT. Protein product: CASSLFPGLAGGAGTDTQYF.

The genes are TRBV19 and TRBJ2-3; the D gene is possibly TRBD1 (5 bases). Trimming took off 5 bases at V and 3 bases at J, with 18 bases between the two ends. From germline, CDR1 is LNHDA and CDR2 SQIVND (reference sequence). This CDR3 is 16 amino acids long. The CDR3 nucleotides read TGTGCCAGTAGTGCCAGACGGGCAGGGATAACAGATACGCAGTATTTT. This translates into CASSARRAGITDTQYF.

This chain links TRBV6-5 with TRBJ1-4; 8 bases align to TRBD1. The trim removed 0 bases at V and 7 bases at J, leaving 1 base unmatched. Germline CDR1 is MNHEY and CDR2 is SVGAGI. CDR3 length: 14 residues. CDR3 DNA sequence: TGTGCCAGCAGTTACTCCACAGGGGGTGAAAAACTGTTTTTT. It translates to CASSYSTGGEKLFF.